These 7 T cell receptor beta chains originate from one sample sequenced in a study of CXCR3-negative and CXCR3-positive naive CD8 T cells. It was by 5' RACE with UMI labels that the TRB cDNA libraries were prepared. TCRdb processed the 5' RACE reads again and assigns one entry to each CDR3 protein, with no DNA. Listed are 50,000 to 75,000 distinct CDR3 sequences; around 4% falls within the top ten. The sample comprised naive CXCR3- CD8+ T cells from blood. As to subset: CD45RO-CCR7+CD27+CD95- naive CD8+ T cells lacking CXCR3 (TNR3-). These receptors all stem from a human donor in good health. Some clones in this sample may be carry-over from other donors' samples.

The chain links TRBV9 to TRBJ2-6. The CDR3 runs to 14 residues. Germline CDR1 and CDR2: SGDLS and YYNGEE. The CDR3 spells CASSGKSGANVLTF.

CDR3 sequence reads: CASSPKPGLLPETQYF. The chain links TRBV11-3 to TRBJ2-5; TCRdb returns TRBD2, unconfirmable since there is no DNA. This CDR3 contains 16 residues. CDR1 is SGHNT and CDR2 is YENEEA in the germline V gene.

CDR3 sequence reads: CASSFLYEQFF. The chain has TRBV7-9 and TRBJ2-1; TCRdb returns TRBD1, unconfirmable since there is no DNA. CDR1 is SEHNR, CDR2 FQNEAQ, per germline (reference sequence). The CDR3 sequence is 11 residues long.

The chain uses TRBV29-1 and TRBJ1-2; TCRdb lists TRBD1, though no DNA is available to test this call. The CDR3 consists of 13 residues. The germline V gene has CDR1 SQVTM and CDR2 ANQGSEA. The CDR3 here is CSVDGGTRWGYTF.

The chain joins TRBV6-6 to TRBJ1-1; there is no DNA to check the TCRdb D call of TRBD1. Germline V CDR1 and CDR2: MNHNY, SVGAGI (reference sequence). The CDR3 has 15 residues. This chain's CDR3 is CASSYRTGGGLAAFF.

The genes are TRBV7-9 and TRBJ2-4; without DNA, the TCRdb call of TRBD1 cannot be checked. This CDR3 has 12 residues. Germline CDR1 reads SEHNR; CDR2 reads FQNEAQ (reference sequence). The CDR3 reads CASSPLQDIQYF.

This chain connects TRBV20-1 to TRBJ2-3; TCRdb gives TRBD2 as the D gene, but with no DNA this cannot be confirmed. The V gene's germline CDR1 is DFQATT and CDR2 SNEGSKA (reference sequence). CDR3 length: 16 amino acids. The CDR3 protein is CSANPGLEEIEDTQYF.